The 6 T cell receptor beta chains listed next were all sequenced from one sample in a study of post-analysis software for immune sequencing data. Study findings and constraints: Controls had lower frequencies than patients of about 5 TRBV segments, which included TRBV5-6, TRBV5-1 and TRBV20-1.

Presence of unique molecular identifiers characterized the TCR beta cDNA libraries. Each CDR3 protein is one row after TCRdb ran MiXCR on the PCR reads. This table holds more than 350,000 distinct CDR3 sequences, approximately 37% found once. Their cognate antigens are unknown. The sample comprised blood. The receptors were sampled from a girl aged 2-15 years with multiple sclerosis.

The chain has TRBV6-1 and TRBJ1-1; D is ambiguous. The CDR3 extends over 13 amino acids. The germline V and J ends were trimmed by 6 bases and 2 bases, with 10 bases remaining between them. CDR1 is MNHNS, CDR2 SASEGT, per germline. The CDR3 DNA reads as TGTGCCAGCAGAAGGATCTTAAACACTGAAGCTTTCTTT. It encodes CASRRILNTEAFF.

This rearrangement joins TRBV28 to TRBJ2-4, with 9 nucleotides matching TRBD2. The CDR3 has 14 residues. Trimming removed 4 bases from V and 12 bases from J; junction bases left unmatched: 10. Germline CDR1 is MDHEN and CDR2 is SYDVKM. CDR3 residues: CASSSIAGVSSQYF. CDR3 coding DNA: TGTGCCAGCAGTTCAATAGCGGGAGTTTCTAGTCAGTACTTC.

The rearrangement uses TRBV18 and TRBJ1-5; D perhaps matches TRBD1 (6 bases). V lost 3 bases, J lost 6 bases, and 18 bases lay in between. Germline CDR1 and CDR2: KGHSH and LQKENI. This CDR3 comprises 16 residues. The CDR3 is CASSPRTGTGGQPQHF. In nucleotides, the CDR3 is TGTGCCAGCTCACCGCGAACAGGGACGGGAGGTCAGCCCCAGCATTTT.

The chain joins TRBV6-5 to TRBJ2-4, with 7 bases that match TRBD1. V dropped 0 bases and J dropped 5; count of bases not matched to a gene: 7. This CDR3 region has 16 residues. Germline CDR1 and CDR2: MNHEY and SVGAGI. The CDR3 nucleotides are TGTGCCAGCAGTTACTCAGGTAGACAGGGTGAAAACATTCAGTACTTC. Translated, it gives CASSYSGRQGENIQYF.

The CDR3: CASSPRDRGHQETQYF. For the CDR3, the DNA is TGTGCCAGCAGCCCCAGGGACAGGGGGCACCAAGAGACCCAGTACTTC. The chain couples TRBV13 to TRBJ2-5; 12 bases agree with TRBD1. This CDR3 comprises 16 residues. Germline V gene sequence: CDR1 PRHDT, CDR2 FYEKMQ (reference sequence). Germline trimming cut 5 bases from V and 0 bases from J; bases unmatched to any gene: 4.

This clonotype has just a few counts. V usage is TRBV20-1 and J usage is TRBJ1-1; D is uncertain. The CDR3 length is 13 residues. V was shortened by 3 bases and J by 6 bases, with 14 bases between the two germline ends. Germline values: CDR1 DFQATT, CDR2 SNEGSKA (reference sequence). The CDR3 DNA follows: TGCAGTGCTAGGGCGGCGATATTAGCTGAAGCTTTCTTT. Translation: CSARAAILAEAFF.